Presented here are 19 T cell receptor beta chains from one specimen sequenced in a study of cytomegalovirus exposure and HLA in healthy donors. The PCR had 60 Vbeta and 13 Jbeta primers. Some clones are missing from TCRdb's copy, which holds only in-frame ones; the method was immunoSEQ multiplex PCR. The sample consists of 160,000 or so clones, more than 80% of them appearing once. The sample was PBMCs. The receptor source for this set is a woman aged 30 to 39 in good health and CMV-seropositive.

This chain joins TRBV6-6 and TRBJ1-2; 8 bases match TRBD1. With 5 bases clipped from V and 5 bases from J, the junction kept 7 bases outside the gene matches. Germline CDR1 is MNHNY and CDR2 is SVGAGI (reference sequence). The CDR3 is made up of 14 amino acids. CDR3 loop: CASSRPGQGYGYTF. The CDR3 region has the DNA TGTGCCAGCAGTCGCCCCGGACAGGGATATGGCTACACCTTC.

This clone was counted a few times. V and J are TRBV5-4 and TRBJ1-3, with D possibly matching TRBD1 (5 bases). In germline, CDR1 is SGHNT, CDR2 YYREEE (reference sequence). The ends were cut back, 0 bases at V and 0 bases at J, with 13 bases in the middle. This CDR3 region has 17 residues. DNA for the CDR3: TGTGCCAGCAGCTTGGATAATAGGGGAAGCTCTGGAAACACCATATATTTT. It codes for CASSLDNRGSSGNTIYF. Full variable domain (outside the CDR3, taken from reference TRBV5-4 and TRBJ1-3): ETGVTQSPTHLIKTRGQQVTLRCSSQSGHNTVSWYQQALGQGPQFIFQYYREEENGRGNFPPRFSGLQFPNYSSELNVNALELDDSALYLCASSLDNRGSSGNTIYFGEGSWLTVV.

The genes are TRBV9 and TRBJ2-2; D may be TRBD1 (6 bases). Trimming left V 4 bases short and J 6 bases short, with 19 bases between. CDR1 is SGDLS, CDR2 YYNGEE, per germline. The CDR3 covers 16 residues. The DNA for the CDR3 is TGTGCCAGCAGCATCACAGGGTTGTATGTCTCCGGGGAGCTGTTTTTT. Translation gives CASSITGLYVSGELFF.

J is TRBJ2-7 and V is TRBV5-5; D remains unclear. Germline V gives CDR1 SGHKS, CDR2 YYEKEE (reference sequence). The CDR3 covers 16 residues. V was shortened by 5 bases and J by 2 bases, with 20 bases between the two germline ends. CDR3 coding DNA: TGTGCCAGCAGGACTGACCGGGTCCCCAATACCTACGAGCAGTACTTC. It specifies CASRTDRVPNTYEQYF.

This clone was observed a handful of times. The chain joins TRBV2 to TRBJ1-2; D not resolved. The V end lost 5 bases, the J end lost 8 bases, and 12 bases lay between the germline ends. In germline, CDR1 is SNHLY, CDR2 FYNNEI. There are 12 residues in the CDR3. The CDR3: CASSFAAEGYTF. CDR3 in DNA: TGTGCCAGCAGTTTCGCGGCAGAAGGCTACACCTTC.

This chain uses TRBV4-2 with TRBJ2-5; 7 positions match TRBD2. CDR3 length equals 18 residues. The junction had 16 bases not matched to a gene; V was cut back by 1 base and J by 5 bases. Germline V CDR1 and CDR2: LGHNA, YNFKEQ. The CDR3: CASSQGGGGNIWGETQYF. The CDR3 nucleotides read TGTGCCAGCAGCCAAGGGGGCGGGGGAAACATTTGGGGTGAGACCCAGTACTTC.

The chain joins TRBV4-2 to TRBJ1-2; TRBD1 aligns across 7 bases. The ends lost 4 bases at V and 8 bases at J; junction bases unmatched: 10. The V gene's germline CDR1 is LGHNA and CDR2 YNFKEQ. The CDR3 sequence is 14 residues long. The CDR3 spells CASSRETGKGGYTF. CDR3 nucleotides: TGTGCCAGCAGCCGAGAGACAGGGAAAGGCGGCTACACCTTC.

The V gene is TRBV11-2, the J gene TRBJ1-1; 9 nucleotides line up with TRBD1. The V and J ends lost 8 bases and 5 bases, in that order; junction bases with no gene match: 6. The germline gives CDR1 SGHAT, CDR2 FQNNGV. CDR3 length: 13 amino acids. DNA for the CDR3: TGTGCCAGCGTTACAGGGGGCAAGACTGAAGCTTTCTTT. Amino acids: CASVTGGKTEAFF.

V is TRBV4-1 and J is TRBJ1-6, with a weak D call TRBD1 (5 bases). The CDR3 runs 20 residues. Germline values: CDR1 MGHRA, CDR2 YSYEKL. Trimming shortened V by 1 base and J by 7 bases, and 26 bases separated the two germline ends. The chain's CDR3 is CASSQVLYSGQRSGNSPLHF. For the CDR3, the DNA is TGCGCCAGCAGCCAAGTATTATACTCGGGCCAGAGGTCAGGGAATTCACCCCTCCACTTT.

This chain uses TRBV7-9 with TRBJ1-3; 10 nucleotides agree with TRBD1. Germline trimming cut 1 base from V and 1 base from J; bases unmatched to any gene: 7. The CDR3 totals 18 residues. Germline V lookup: CDR1 SEHNR, CDR2 FQNEAQ (reference sequence). CDR3 sequence reads: CASSLVLGQGLSGNTIYF. The CDR3 nucleotides read TGTGCCAGCAGCTTAGTCCTGGGACAGGGGCTTTCTGGAAACACCATATATTTT.

The rearrangement links TRBV2 to TRBJ1-2; 7 nucleotides align to TRBD1. This CDR3 contains 16 residues. V lost 4 bases to trimming and J lost 5 bases; unmatched junction nucleotides: 13. Germline values: CDR1 SNHLY, CDR2 FYNNEI. The CDR3 here is CASSAPGTADPYGYTF. The DNA for the CDR3 is TGTGCCAGCAGTGCCCCAGGGACAGCGGACCCTTATGGCTACACCTTC.

The J gene is TRBJ2-2, the V gene TRBV5-1, with a tentative D call TRBD1 (6 bases). Deletions cut 4 bases from V and 8 bases from J, with 15 bases between. CDR1 is SGHRS and CDR2 is YFSETQ in the germline V gene. The CDR3 has 14 residues. The CDR3 nucleotides are TGCGCCAGCAGCCCGCCAACAGGGATGGGGGAGCTGTTTTTT. It is translated as CASSPPTGMGELFF. The variable domain in full, with the rest retrieved from reference TRBV5-1 and TRBJ2-2, is KAGVTQTPRYLIKTRGQQVTLSCSPISGHRSVSWYQQTPGQGLQFLFEYFSETQRNKGNFPGRFSGRQFSNSRSEMNVSTLELGDSALYLCASSPPTGMGELFFGEGSRLTVL.

V and J are TRBV10-2 and TRBJ1-1, with D possibly TRBD1 on 6 matching bases. Deletions cut 6 bases from V and 11 bases from J, with 19 bases between. The CDR3 contains 13 residues. Germline V gene sequence: CDR1 WSHSY, CDR2 SAAADI. The CDR3 spells CASRGEMDSRAFF. The CDR3 nucleotides are TGCGCCAGCAGGGGAGAGATGGACAGCCGGGCTTTCTTT.

CDR3 nucleotide sequence: TGCGCCAGCAGAGAGACTAGCGGGGGGTTCACAGATACGCAGTATTTT. Translation: CASRETSGGFTDTQYF. The rearrangement links TRBV5-1 to TRBJ2-3; 13 bases match TRBD2. The CDR3 extends over 16 amino acids. After removal of 5 bases from V and 2 bases from J, the junction contained 5 bases not matched to a gene. Germline CDR1 is SGHRS and CDR2 is YFSETQ.

The DNA for the CDR3 is TGTGCCAGCAGCTGGATCGGGTCCGAAGCTTTCTTT. Translating it yields CASSWIGSEAFF. V and J are TRBV4-2 and TRBJ1-1; D remains unclear. CDR1 is LGHNA, CDR2 YNFKEQ, per germline. V was cut by 5 bases and J by 8 bases, with 12 bases left in between. The CDR3 is 12 amino acids.

The J gene is TRBJ2-7, the V gene TRBV2; no reliable D call. V dropped 6 bases and J dropped 6 bases, with 12 bases sitting between them. Germline CDR1 reads SNHLY; CDR2 reads FYNNEI. The CDR3 totals 12 residues. This CDR3 reads CASSEKVPEQYF. CDR3 bases: TGTGCCAGCAGCGAGAAAGTCCCCGAGCAGTACTTC.

This chain links TRBV7-3 with TRBJ2-3, with D possibly matching TRBD1 (6 bases). Deletions cut 8 bases from V and 3 bases from J, with 12 bases between. Germline lookup yields CDR1 SGHTA and CDR2 FQGTGA. CDR3 length equals 13 residues. The CDR3 loop reads CASQTGGTDTQYF. The CDR3, as DNA: TGTGCCAGCCAGACAGGAGGTACAGATACGCAGTATTTT.

The chain combines TRBV2 with TRBJ1-1; the D gene is possibly TRBD1 (6 bases). Germline CDR1 SNHLY, CDR2 FYNNEI. The CDR3 is 15 residues long. Trimming removed 3 bases from V and 1 base from J, with 12 bases in between. The CDR3 here is CASSERNRENTEAFF. CDR3 nucleotide sequence: TGTGCCAGCAGTGAGCGGAACAGGGAGAACACTGAAGCTTTCTTT.

CDR3 amino acids: CASSEVRANQPQHF. As DNA, the CDR3 is TGTGCCAGCAGTGAAGTCAGGGCCAATCAGCCCCAGCATTTT. J is TRBJ1-5 and V is TRBV2; D perhaps matches TRBD1 (5 bases). The length of the CDR3 is 14 residues. Trimming stripped 1 base from V and 3 bases from J, with 7 bases between. In germline, CDR1 is SNHLY, CDR2 FYNNEI.